This is a list of T cell receptor beta chains from one sample in a study of blood T cell repertoires in COVID-19. Sequencing was performed with immunoSEQ multiplex PCR; in TCRdb, only in-frame clones are kept and a portion is missing. This table has roughly 240,000 clones, approximately 87% appearing once. The sequenced sample was peripheral blood. These receptors were obtained from a man in his sixties who had recovered from COVID-19. The CDR3 runs from the conserved cysteine through the conserved F or W. Fields, in order: D gene, V gene, J gene, clone size, CDR3 protein, CDR3 DNA. D genes are given only for firm matches. Where a row states a size, it is once, few, many or the class of an expanded clone; other rows omit it.

-	TRBV19	TRBJ1-1	few	CASTRFGGRTEAFF	TGTGCCAGTACCCGTTTCGGGGGGCGGACTGAAGCTTTCTTT
-	TRBV30	TRBJ1-3	-	CAWNKGRTSGNTIYF	TGTGCCTGGAACAAAGGGAGGACCTCTGGAAACACCATATATTTT
TRBD1	TRBV5-1	TRBJ1-1	-	CASTSTGGRGTEAFF	TGCGCCAGCACCTCGACAGGGGGCAGGGGCACTGAAGCTTTCTTT
TRBD1	TRBV7-2	TRBJ2-1	-	CASSPLGQGGSYNEQFF	TGTGCCAGCAGCCCCCTAGGACAGGGCGGCTCCTACAATGAGCAGTTCTTC
-	TRBV6-4	TRBJ2-2	-	CASSRGVVTGTGELFF	TGTGCCAGCAGCCGCGGTGTCGTTACGGGCACCGGGGAGCTGTTTTTT
TRBD2	TRBV18	TRBJ2-1	-	CASSPRPAGEVGEQFF	TGTGCCAGCTCACCACGGCCAGCGGGAGAGGTGGGTGAGCAGTTCTTC
TRBD1	TRBV5-3	TRBJ1-5	few	CARSLGDRGGNQPQHF	TGTGCCAGAAGCCTGGGGGACAGGGGCGGGAATCAGCCCCAGCATTTT
-	TRBV29-1	TRBJ1-1	-	CSARNTEAFF	TGCAGCGCCAGGAACACTGAAGCTTTCTTT
TRBD1	TRBV27	TRBJ1-2	once	CASRGTGKVYGYTF	TGTGCCAGCAGGGGGACAGGGAAAGTCTATGGCTACACCTTC
-	TRBV9	TRBJ2-7	-	CASSVVDRGEQYF	TGTGCCAGCAGCGTAGTGGACCGGGGCGAGCAGTACTTC
-	TRBV10-1	TRBJ2-3	once	CASRAGSRTDTQYF	TGCGCCAGCAGGGCGGGATCCCGCACAGATACGCAGTATTTT
TRBD1	TRBV9	TRBJ2-7	-	CASSVGPGGYEQYF	TGTGCCAGCAGCGTAGGCCCAGGGGGCTACGAGCAGTACTTC
TRBD1	TRBV30	TRBJ2-3	-	CAWSTDRGGTDTQYF	TGTGCCTGGAGTACCGACAGGGGTGGCACAGATACGCAGTATTTT
-	TRBV6-6	TRBJ1-1	-	CASTSPTVMREAFF	TGTGCCAGCACTTCGCCGACAGTGATGCGTGAAGCTTTCTTT
-	TRBV28	TRBJ1-1	-	CASRPTSNTEAFF	TGTGCCAGCAGACCGACATCGAACACTGAAGCTTTCTTT
-	TRBV11-3	TRBJ2-5	few	CASSPRGGGYEQETQYF	TGTGCCAGCAGCCCCCGTGGGGGGGGCTACGAGCAAGAGACCCAGTACTTC
-	TRBV4-1	TRBJ2-5	-	CASSQGRGETQYF	TGCGCCAGCAGCCAAGGGCGAGGAGAGACCCAGTACTTC
TRBD1	TRBV28	TRBJ1-4	-	CASSAGTGREKLFF	TGTGCCAGCAGCGCCGGGACAGGGCGTGAAAAACTGTTTTTT
-	TRBV30	TRBJ2-5	-	CAWSQSGVVGETQYF	TGTGCCTGGAGTCAGTCAGGGGTCGTCGGGGAGACCCAGTACTTC
-	TRBV12-3/TRBV12-4	TRBJ1-1	few	CASSLTGSTEAFF	TGTGCCAGCAGCTTAACAGGGTCCACTGAAGCTTTCTTT
-	TRBV15	TRBJ1-2	-	CATSRDRTAPNYGYTF	TGTGCCACCAGCAGAGATCGAACAGCACCGAACTATGGCTACACCTTC
-	TRBV3-1/TRBV3-2	TRBJ2-7	-	CASSQATYEQYF	TGTGCCAGCAGCCAAGCCACTTACGAGCAGTACTTC
TRBD1	TRBV7-9	TRBJ1-2	-	CASSSWDSSNYGYTF	TGTGCCAGCAGCTCGTGGGACAGTTCTAACTATGGCTACACCTTC
TRBD2	TRBV24-1	TRBJ2-1	-	CATSEPTSGGVGVHNEQFF	TGTGCCACCAGTGAACCGACTAGCGGGGGGGTAGGTGTCCACAATGAGCAGTTCTTC
-	TRBV18	TRBJ2-7	-	CASSLGQTYEQYF	TGTGCCAGCTCACTTGGACAGACCTACGAGCAGTACTTC
-	TRBV3-1/TRBV3-2	TRBJ2-2	-	CASSPAVATGELFF	TGTGCCAGCAGCCCCGCGGTGGCCACCGGGGAGCTGTTTTTT
-	TRBV7-2	TRBJ1-1	-	CASSYQGQNTEAFF	TGTGCCAGCAGCTACCAGGGACAGAACACTGAAGCTTTCTTT
TRBD2	TRBV6-5	TRBJ2-1	-	CATAHRLAVYNEQFF	TGTGCCACCGCGCATCGACTAGCGGTTTACAATGAGCAGTTCTTC
TRBD2	TRBV5-4	TRBJ2-1	-	CASSLGSRTSRRSEQFF	TGTGCCAGCAGCTTGGGGTCGCGGACTAGCCGTCGGAGTGAGCAGTTCTTC
TRBD1	TRBV30	TRBJ1-2	-	CAWSAGQGWDYGYTF	TGTGCCTGGAGCGCGGGACAGGGTTGGGACTATGGCTACACCTTC
-	TRBV6-5	TRBJ1-1	-	CASSYSAGARTEAFF	TGTGCCAGCAGTTACTCTGCGGGGGCTCGCACTGAAGCTTTCTTT
TRBD1	TRBV7-2	TRBJ1-1	-	CASSFLQGKNMNTEAFF	TGTGCCAGCAGCTTTTTACAGGGGAAAAATATGAACACTGAAGCTTTCTTT
TRBD1	TRBV16	TRBJ2-1	-	CASSRSGTGLFF	TGTGCCAGCAGCCGATCCGGGACAGGGCTGTTCTTC
-	TRBV7-6	TRBJ2-3	-	CASSLYGAGSPDTQYF	TGTGCCAGCAGCTTGTATGGTGCAGGGTCGCCAGATACGCAGTATTTT
TRBD1	TRBV6-5	TRBJ1-2	-	CASSYTGQGSGYTF	TGTGCCAGCAGTTATACAGGACAGGGGTCGGGCTACACCTTC
-	TRBV19	TRBJ2-3	-	CASSTTSTDTQYF	TGTGCCAGTTCTACTACTAGCACAGATACGCAGTATTTT
-	TRBV5-4	TRBJ2-3	-	CASSLSGGGADTQYF	TGTGCCAGCAGCTTGTCCGGGGGTGGCGCAGATACGCAGTATTTT
-	TRBV3-1/TRBV3-2	TRBJ2-3	once	CASSHSIPDNTQYF	TGTGCCAGCAGCCACAGTATCCCGGACAATACGCAGTATTTT
TRBD1	TRBV7-2	TRBJ1-6	once	CASSLGFTGGSSSPLHF	TGTGCCAGCAGCCTCGGTTTCACAGGGGGAAGCTCTTCACCCCTCCACTTT
-	TRBV7-2	TRBJ2-5	-	CASSTLRGTQYF	TGTGCCAGCAGCACCCTAAGGGGGACCCAGTACTTC
TRBD2	TRBV18	TRBJ2-7	once	CASSPESGGEQYF	TGTGCCAGCTCACCGGAGAGCGGGGGCGAGCAGTACTTC
TRBD2	TRBV10-3	TRBJ2-7	-	CAIRWTSNEQYF	TGTGCCATCAGATGGACTAGCAACGAGCAGTACTTC
-	TRBV9	TRBJ2-6	-	CASSGGGAGANVLTF	TGTGCCAGCAGCGGAGGGGGAGCTGGGGCCAACGTCCTGACTTTC
TRBD2	TRBV5-4	TRBJ2-5	-	CASSLGVTSGRLQETQYF	TGTGCCAGCAGCTTGGGAGTGACTAGCGGGAGGCTCCAAGAGACCCAGTACTTC